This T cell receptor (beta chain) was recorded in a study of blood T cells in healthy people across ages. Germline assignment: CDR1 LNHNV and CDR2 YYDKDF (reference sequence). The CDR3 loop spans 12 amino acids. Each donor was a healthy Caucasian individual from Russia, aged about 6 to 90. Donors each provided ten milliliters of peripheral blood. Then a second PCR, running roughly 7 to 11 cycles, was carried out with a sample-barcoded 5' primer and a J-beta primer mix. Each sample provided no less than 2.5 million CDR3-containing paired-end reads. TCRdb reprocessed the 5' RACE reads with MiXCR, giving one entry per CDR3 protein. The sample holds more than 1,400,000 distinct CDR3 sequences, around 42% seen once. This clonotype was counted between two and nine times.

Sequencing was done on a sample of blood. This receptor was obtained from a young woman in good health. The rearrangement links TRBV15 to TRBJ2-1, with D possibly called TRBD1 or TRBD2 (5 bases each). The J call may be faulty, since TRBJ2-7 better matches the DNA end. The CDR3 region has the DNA TGTGCCACCGGGGCGGGTTACAATGAGCAGTACTTC. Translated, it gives CATGAGYNEQYF.